This T cell receptor (beta chain) was recovered during a study of T cell responses to AZD1222 COVID-19 vaccine. Comments on this clone: The antigen is unknown.

Study-level points and caveats: Clonal diversity was possibly underestimated; the donors were predominantly white British and more often female. Only after the peak T cell response were repertoires sampled. A reported finding is that nearly half of spike-specific TCRs target unmutated variant regions.

Here immunoSEQ multiplex PCR was the method, and the copy in TCRdb shows in-frame clones only, minus some. This repertoire shows some 150,000 clones, about nine tenths found once; its top ten account for about 3%. After removal of 8 bases from V and 3 bases from J, the junction contained 6 bases not matched to a gene. Germline assignment: CDR1 SGHAT and CDR2 FQDESV (reference sequence). The CDR3 is 14 amino acids. The V and J genes are TRBV11-1 and TRBJ2-1; TRBD1 matches at 8 bases. The TCR sequence derives from an adult in good health. The specimen comprised peripheral blood, sampled on day 0 of MenACWY control vaccination. CDR3 loop: CASHGQGSYNEQFF. The DNA of the CDR3 is TGTGCCAGCCACGGACAGGGTAGCTACAATGAGCAGTTCTTC.